A single sample gave rise to the 13 T cell receptor beta chains below, sequenced in a study of beta chain features in type 1 diabetes. The authors reverse transcribed all of the isolated RNA, so sequencing captured expressed TCRB transcripts. Method: immunoSEQ multiplex PCR; TCRdb's copy keeps in-frame clones and lacks some. The sample has about 250,000 clones, over 12% seen once. The sequenced sample was naive CD4+ T cells from blood. These receptors came from a woman aged 40 to 50 in good health.

This clone was observed a handful of times. The V and J genes are TRBV5-4 and TRBJ2-7; 7 bases agree with TRBD1. The germline gives CDR1 SGHNT, CDR2 YYREEE (reference sequence). Trimming removed 0 bases from V and 6 bases from J; junction bases left unmatched: 6. CDR3 length: 14 amino acids. This chain's CDR3 is CASSLGTGLGEQYF. In DNA form, the CDR3 reads TGTGCCAGCAGCTTGGGGACAGGACTCGGCGAGCAGTACTTC.

This clone was seen a handful of times. The chain carries TRBV6-6 and TRBJ2-5, with D perhaps TRBD1 (5 bases). V was shortened by 2 bases and J by 4 bases, with 5 bases between the two germline ends. The germline gives CDR1 MNHNY, CDR2 SVGAGI (reference sequence). The CDR3 length is 12 residues. The CDR3 DNA sequence: TGTGCCAGCAGTTACGGGGCAGAGACCCAGTACTTC. As protein: CASSYGAETQYF.

The chain combines TRBV12-5 with TRBJ2-2; TRBD2 matches at 9 bases. CDR3 length equals 17 residues. After removal of 2 bases from V and 2 bases from J, the junction contained 6 bases not matched to a gene. Germline V CDR1 and CDR2: LGHNT, FRNRAP. CDR3 nucleotide sequence: TGTGCTAGTGGTTTGCCCACCGGGACTAGCAACACCGGGGAGCTGTTTTTT. Residues: CASGLPTGTSNTGELFF.

This sequence joins TRBV6-5 and TRBJ2-7, with 8 bases fitting TRBD1. Trimming at V came to 0 bases and at J to 6 bases, leaving 4 bases not matched to a gene. Germline V gene data show CDR1 as MNHEY and CDR2 as SVGAGI. This CDR3 contains 14 residues. This chain's CDR3 is CASSYSTGEAEQYF. CDR3 coding DNA: TGTGCCAGCAGTTACTCGACAGGGGAGGCCGAGCAGTACTTC.

This clone was counted only a few times. V usage is TRBV6-1 and J usage is TRBJ1-5; a possible D gene is TRBD1 (5 bases). Germline-derived CDR1 and CDR2 are MNHNS and SASEGT. V lost 2 bases, J lost 6 bases, and 17 bases lay in between. The CDR3 is 16 amino acids. In nucleotides, the CDR3 is TGTGCCAGCAGTGAATTCACAGCTGGGAGGGGTCAGCCCCAGCATTTT. Its protein product is CASSEFTAGRGQPQHF.

The J gene is TRBJ1-5, the V gene TRBV19, with D perhaps matching TRBD1 (6 bases). The CDR3 has 15 amino acids. CDR1 and CDR2 (germline): LNHDA, SQIVND (reference sequence). V was pared by 2 bases and J by 2 bases, with 10 bases between. Here the CDR3 DNA reads TGTGCCAGTAGTATATCAGGGGTGGGCAATCAGCCCCAGCATTTT. Its protein is CASSISGVGNQPQHF.

This sequence joins TRBV5-8 and TRBJ2-1, with a weak D call TRBD2 (6 bases). The germline CDR1 and CDR2 sequences are SGHTS and YDEGEE. V gave up 4 bases and J gave up 7 bases, with 15 bases separating them. The CDR3 runs to 14 residues. The CDR3 DNA reads TGTGCCAGCAGCCGGAGGGGCCTTGTTAATGAGCAGTTCTTC. It translates to CASSRRGLVNEQFF.

V usage is TRBV7-2 and J usage is TRBJ2-3; 9 bases fit TRBD2. This CDR3 comprises 16 residues. V was pared by 1 base and J by 4 bases, with 6 bases of the junction left unmatched. The V gene's germline CDR1 is SGHTA and CDR2 FQGNSA. The chain's CDR3 is CASSLGGGGAADTQYF. DNA of the CDR3: TGTGCCAGCAGCTTAGGTGGCGGGGGGGCCGCAGATACGCAGTATTTT.

This clone came up a few times. V usage is TRBV13 and J usage is TRBJ1-3, with D unresolved. The ends were cut back, 10 bases at V and 4 bases at J, with 20 bases in the middle. CDR3 length: 15 amino acids. Germline V gives CDR1 PRHDT, CDR2 FYEKMQ (reference sequence). CDR3 in DNA: TGTGCCACTTCCCTAGAGGGCGAATCGGGAAACACCATATATTTT. Translation gives CATSLEGESGNTIYF.

This clone was seen a handful of times. The rearrangement links TRBV29-1 to TRBJ1-2; TRBD1 matches 8 bases. Germline CDR1 is SQVTM and CDR2 is ANQGSEA. V lost 6 bases to trimming and J lost 6 bases; unmatched junction nucleotides: 6. The CDR3 contains 12 residues. CDR3 DNA: TGCAGCGTACCGACAGGGGCGGATGGCTACACCTTC. Residues: CSVPTGADGYTF.

This clone was counted a few times. V and J are TRBV19 and TRBJ1-6; 8 bases line up with TRBD1. V lost 4 bases and J lost 9; bases outside the gene matches: 5. The germline gives CDR1 LNHDA, CDR2 SQIVND (reference sequence). The CDR3 has 14 residues. This chain's CDR3 is CASSRDRGGSPLHF. DNA for the CDR3: TGTGCCAGTAGTAGAGACAGGGGTGGTTCACCCCTCCACTTT.

V is TRBV5-1 and J is TRBJ2-2; D is perhaps TRBD2 (6 bases). The CDR3 spans 14 residues. The V gene's germline CDR1 is SGHRS and CDR2 YFSETQ. V was pared by 7 bases and J by 3 bases, with 13 bases between. CDR3 bases: TGCGCCAGCGGTATGGAGGGCTACACCGGGGAGCTGTTTTTT. Encoded protein: CASGMEGYTGELFF.

This clone has more than one count but fewer than ten. This chain uses TRBV9 with TRBJ2-2, with 14 bases that match TRBD2. Trimming took 5 bases from V and 4 from J; bases not matched to a gene: 10. The CDR3 extends over 18 amino acids. Germline V gene data show CDR1 as SGDLS and CDR2 as YYNGEE. CDR3: CASSDGLAGGTATGELFF. CDR3 DNA: TGTGCCAGCAGTGATGGACTAGCGGGGGGAACGGCCACCGGGGAGCTGTTTTTT.